The present entry profiles one T cell receptor beta chain with its context. What it binds is unknown. Measured with immunoSEQ multiplex PCR; TCRdb has only the in-frame clones, and not every one. This sample has roughly 190,000 clones; around 94% occur once, and the top ten carry less than 4.5%. Germline V lookup: CDR1 SEHNR, CDR2 FQNEAQ (reference sequence). The ends lost 3 bases at V and 8 bases at J; junction bases unmatched: 5. The CDR3 covers 16 residues. The sample belongs to a study of T cell responses to AZD1222 COVID-19 vaccine. Study-level results: The CD4 TCRs associated with vaccination extended across spike and predominated at 160-218 and 743-854. Only five or six AZD1222 recipients were seropositive at baseline. Vaccination with two AZD1222 doses was followed by a rise in Spike-specific TCR breadth and depth. Regions left unmutated in variants are reportedly the target of nearly half of spike-specific TCRs.

J is TRBJ1-6 and V is TRBV7-9, with 12 bases that match TRBD1. The receptor comes from an adult who received the MenACWY meningococcal vaccine as a control. Sequenced here: peripheral blood, sampled 28 days after the second dose of the MenACWY control vaccine. The CDR3 DNA follows: TGTGCCAGCAGCTTCACCGGGACAGGGGGCGATTCACCCCTCCACTTT. Protein sequence: CASSFTGTGGDSPLHF.